The present TCR beta chain was sequenced within a study of CD8 T cells in ankylosing spondylitis (dated by TCRdb to 2015 to 2018). A note on the overall study: The study set out to find disease-linked TCR variants by profiling T cell receptor beta repertoires in ankylosing spondylitis patients and healthy donors. Peripheral blood samples were taken, and synovial fluid was additionally collected from ankylosing spondylitis patients. The full study cohort comprised about 24 ankylosing spondylitis patients and some 110 healthy donors.

The full study reports these points: Blood from ankylosing spondylitis patients appeared to be characterized by a TCR beta motif made up of fewer than ten highly homologous amino acid variants. Some TCR beta motif variants had previously been reported in synovial fluid and blood of reactive arthritis patients, which suggested common disease-initiation mechanisms. A CD8+ phenotype was shown by the disease-linked clones, which were found at relatively low frequencies in peripheral blood. According to the report, matched synovial fluid samples from ankylosing spondylitis patients were significantly enriched for the disease-linked clones.

The CDR3 numbers 16 residues from cysteine through phenylalanine. The only DNA kept is the CDR3, 48 bases in frame from the first base. The junction carries 21 bases between V and J, which are trimmed by 4 bases and 8 bases respectively. The germline V gene (reference sequence) provides CDR1 SGHNT and CDR2 YYREEE. As concerns this clonotype: There is no known antigen for this receptor. It has no much larger one-base neighbor in the sample; base qualities were not kept.

TCRdb names Illumina HiSeq 2500 as the instrument used. Quantitative 5'-RACE with molecular barcodes was used to prepare TCR beta libraries. As for the authors' bioinformatics: To identify disease-linked TCR variants, a new computational method was used, one built on a probabilistic model of VDJ rearrangement. The public sequencing data were trimmed at Q25 with fastp and processed into clonotypes with MiXCR by TCRdb, which kept only in-frame beta chains. Rows are combined by CDR3 protein, so each entry shows the most common genes and DNA. The authors' filters were not applied to this entry. Within this sample are 250,000 to 400,000 distinct CDR3 sequences, with roughly 10% of them counted one time only. Roughly 9% of the sample belongs to the ten largest clones.

Sequenced input: blood, either unsorted or a sorted T cell fraction (not recorded which). The rearranged chain carries TRBV5-4 and TRBJ1-4, with a weak D call of TRBD1 (6 bases match). The origin of this receptor is a female donor with ankylosing spondylitis or in good health (not recorded which). The sequenced DNA: TGTGCCAGCAGCCCCACCTCGGGGGGGCAGGGGGAAAAACTGTTTTTT. Protein translation: CASSPTSGGQGEKLFF.